Only a few counts were recorded for the clone carrying this T cell receptor (beta chain). What it recognizes is unknown. The data are from a study of OX40 agonist ivuxolimab in advanced cancers. Overall study findings and caveats: More expanded clones were seen, on average, in CD8+ T cells than in CD4+.

TCRdb's table, derived via immunoSEQ multiplex PCR, lists solely in-frame clones and lacks some. The data contain about 67,000 clones, more than 70% of them seen just once; the ten biggest clones take up around 0.7%. Losses at the gene ends were 5 bases for V and 7 bases for J; bases not matched to a gene: 5. The CDR3 runs to 13 residues. CDR1 and CDR2 from the germline V gene are SQVTM and ANQGSEA. The origin of this receptor is an adult with an advanced solid tumor such as melanoma, head and neck, liver or kidney cancer. This specimen consisted of CD4+ or CD8+ T cells sorted from blood, obtained in a trial of the OX40 agonist ivuxolimab. The chain uses TRBV29-1 and TRBJ2-2; 9 nucleotides agree with TRBD1. The CDR3: CSVTDRGNGELFF. The DNA for the CDR3 is TGCAGCGTTACCGACAGGGGGAACGGGGAGCTGTTTTTT.